A selection of T cell receptor beta chains follows, all from one sample in a study of molecular identifiers for immune sequencing clone quantification. TCRdb processed the PCR reads anew with MiXCR; each CDR3 protein has one entry. The table records 460,000 or so distinct CDR3 sequences, over 20% of them present only once. Sequencing used naive CD8+ T cells from blood, with Jurkat cell RNA spiked in. The source is a human donor in good health. Some libraries in this study had Jurkat cell RNA spiked in. Each CDR3 is given without its conserved first and last residue.

V	J	CDR3
TRBV20-1	TRBJ2-1	SARGDYPYNEQF
TRBV19	TRBJ1-3	ASSISRGSGNTIY
TRBV4-3	TRBJ2-7	ASSQGDRDYEQY
TRBV27	TRBJ2-3	VSSYSGGVTDTQY
TRBV6-6	TRBJ2-7	ASSPPGPAQYEQY
TRBV19	TRBJ2-7	ASSPTSAHYEQY
TRBV7-6	TRBJ2-2	ASGGRGFTGELF
TRBV9	TRBJ2-7	ASSARDSLTYEQY
TRBV28	TRBJ2-7	ASSPRGVYEQY
TRBV4-2	TRBJ2-1	ASSQELVASGYNEQF
TRBV5-1	TRBJ2-3	ASSYQPPQEYTDTRY
TRBV5-7	TRBJ2-7	ASSFWGRGYEQY
TRBV9	TRBJ2-7	ASNRGQSSYEQY